These T cell receptor beta chains were read from a single sample in a study of CD8+CD57+ T cells in acquired aplastic anemia. TCRdb itself ran the reads through MiXCR, one entry per CDR3 protein. The sample carries 100,000 to 120,000 distinct CDR3 sequences, around half recorded once. Specimen: sorted CD4+, CD8+, or CD8+CD57+ T cells (not recorded which) from PBMCs. These receptor sequences come from a human donor in good health, serving as a control. Each CDR3 is given with its conserved first and last residue. D genes are given only for firm matches. Part of the rows lack a size; the others show once, few, many or a class for expanded clones.

CDR3nt,CDR3aa,abundance,j_gene,v_gene,d_gene
TGTGCCAGCAGCCCACAAGACATAAGGGGCTACACCTTC,CASSPQDIRGYTF,-,TRBJ1-2,TRBV6-1,-
TGCAGTGCCCATCGGGTAGGGGCCACCTATAATTCACCCCTCCACTTT,CSAHRVGATYNSPLHF,-,TRBJ1-6,TRBV20-1,-
TGTGCCAGCAGCAAGGGACAGGGGCGATACGGCAATCAGCCCCAGCATTTT,CASSKGQGRYGNQPQHF,many,TRBJ1-5,TRBV7-9,TRBD1
TGTGCCAGCAGCCAACTGTGGGACAGGGAGAACACTGAAGCTTTCTTT,CASSQLWDRENTEAFF,-,TRBJ1-1,TRBV4-2,TRBD1
TGTGCCAGCAGGCCAGACAGGGGAGCGGAAGCTTTCTTT,CASRPDRGAEAFF,many,TRBJ1-1,TRBV12-3/TRBV12-4,TRBD1
TGTGCCAGCAAGAGGGGACTAGCGGGAGGGCTGGTCGAGCAGTACTTC,CASKRGLAGGLVEQYF,-,TRBJ2-7,TRBV2,TRBD2
TGTGCCAGCAGTGAATACAGGGAGTACACTGAAGCTTTCTTT,CASSEYREYTEAFF,few,TRBJ1-1,TRBV25-1,-
TGTGCCAGCAGCTTAAACATCGGTGGGTCCAGCTCTTATGGCTACACCTTC,CASSLNIGGSSSYGYTF,-,TRBJ1-2,TRBV13,-
TGCGCCAGCAGTGAGTCCGTTGGATCATCCTTTGACACTGAAGCTTTCTTT,CASSESVGSSFDTEAFF,-,TRBJ1-1,TRBV10-2,-
TGTGCCAGCACCCCTTCCGGGCTGAACACTGAAGCTTTCTTT,CASTPSGLNTEAFF,few,TRBJ1-1,TRBV27,-
TGTGCCAGCACCCTAGCGCGGCCGAATCTCCATGAGCAGTTCTTC,CASTLARPNLHEQFF,many,TRBJ2-1,TRBV6-4,-
TGCAGTGCCCCCGGCACCGATTCACCCCTCCACTTT,CSAPGTDSPLHF,many,TRBJ1-6,TRBV20-1,-
TGTGCCACCAGCAGCACTACATTCGGGGACTATGGCTACACCTTC,CATSSTTFGDYGYTF,-,TRBJ1-2,TRBV15,-
TGCAGTGCTAGAGAAGCGGGGTTATTACCAGATACGCAGTATTTT,CSAREAGLLPDTQYF,many,TRBJ2-3,TRBV20-1,TRBD2
TGTGCCAGCAGCCAAGGTGGACGGGAGCAGTTCTTC,CASSQGGREQFF,few,TRBJ2-1,TRBV5-4,-
TGTGCCAGCAGACCCTCGCAGGGCGGGGACGAGCAGTACTTC,CASRPSQGGDEQYF,-,TRBJ2-7,TRBV6-1,-
TGTGCCAGCAGCTTAGGTGGGGCCAACGTCCTGACTTTC,CASSLGGANVLTF,many,TRBJ2-6,TRBV7-6,-